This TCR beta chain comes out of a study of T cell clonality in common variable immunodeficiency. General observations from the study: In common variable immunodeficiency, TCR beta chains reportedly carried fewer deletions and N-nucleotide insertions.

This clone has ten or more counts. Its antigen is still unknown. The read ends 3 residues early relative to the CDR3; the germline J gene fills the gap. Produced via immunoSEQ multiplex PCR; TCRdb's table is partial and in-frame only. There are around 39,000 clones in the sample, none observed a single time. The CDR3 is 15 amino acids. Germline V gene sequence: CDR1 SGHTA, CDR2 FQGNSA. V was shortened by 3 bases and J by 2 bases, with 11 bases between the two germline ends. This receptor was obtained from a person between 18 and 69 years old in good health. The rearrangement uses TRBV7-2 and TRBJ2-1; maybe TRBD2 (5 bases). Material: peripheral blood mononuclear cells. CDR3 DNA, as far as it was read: TGTGCCAGCAGCTTTTTGTCCGGGGCCTACAATGAG. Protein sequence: CASSFLSGAYNE. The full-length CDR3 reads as CASSFLSGAYNEQFF.